Below, 16 T cell receptor beta chains from the same sample are listed, as sequenced in a study of blood T cell repertoires in COVID-19. Sequencing was performed with immunoSEQ multiplex PCR; in TCRdb, only in-frame clones are kept and a portion is missing. The sample records 50,000 to 70,000 clones, approximately 89% being singletons. The sequencing input was peripheral blood. The origin of the receptors is a man aged 55-75 years with active or convalescent COVID-19.

The chain combines TRBV11-2 with TRBJ2-1; 8 bases line up with TRBD1. Trimming at V came to 7 bases and at J to 8 bases, leaving 10 bases not matched to a gene. Germline V lookup: CDR1 SGHAT, CDR2 FQNNGV. The CDR3 has 14 residues. The CDR3 DNA sequence: TGTGCCAGCACCCCGGGACAGGTATCTCATGAGCAGTTCTTC. Translation: CASTPGQVSHEQFF.

V gene TRBV6-2 or TRBV6-3 combines with J gene TRBJ2-7; 9 nucleotides align to TRBD2. J lost 0 bases, V lost 2 bases, and 8 bases had no gene match. CDR3 length: 17 amino acids. Looked up from germline, CDR1 is MNHEY and CDR2 is SVGEGT. CDR3 DNA sequence: TGTGCCAGCAGTTACAGTACGCCTAGCGGGGTCTCCTACGAGCAGTACTTC. Its protein is CASSYSTPSGVSYEQYF.

The chain joins TRBV11-2 to TRBJ2-3; D gene uncertain. Trimming shortened V by 1 base and J by 8 bases, and 4 bases separated the two germline ends. This CDR3 comprises 11 residues. The germline gives CDR1 SGHAT, CDR2 FQNNGV. The CDR3 region is CASSLASTQYF. As DNA, the CDR3 is TGTGCCAGCAGCTTAGCTAGTACGCAGTATTTT.

This clone was found once. The chain's CDR3 is CASSLPRQLALTGELFF. The CDR3 DNA follows: TGTGCCAGCAGCTTACCCCGCCAACTAGCCCTCACCGGGGAGCTGTTTTTT. The chain couples TRBV5-5 to TRBJ2-2; maybe TRBD2 (6 bases). Germline loops: CDR1 SGHKS, CDR2 YYEKEE (reference sequence). The CDR3 extends over 17 amino acids. Trimming left V 2 bases short and J 4 bases short, with 18 bases between.

This chain links TRBV18 with TRBJ2-5; 8 nucleotides agree with TRBD1. The trim removed 2 bases at V and 1 base at J, leaving 12 bases unmatched. Germline CDR1 is KGHSH and CDR2 is LQKENI. This CDR3 has 18 amino acids. CDR3 in DNA: TGTGCCAGCTCACCATCTCGGACAGGGAGTAGTTTCCAAGAGACCCAGTACTTC. Its protein is CASSPSRTGSSFQETQYF.

This chain links TRBV7-6 with TRBJ2-7, with 8 bases fitting TRBD1. There are 14 residues in the CDR3. CDR1 is SGHVS, CDR2 FNYEAQ, per germline. V trimming: 2 bases; J trimming: 4 bases; junction bases outside the gene matches: 4. CDR3: CASSLQGAGYEQYF. The CDR3 DNA reads as TGTGCCAGCAGCTTACAGGGGGCGGGTTACGAGCAGTACTTC.

The chain employs TRBV6-1 and TRBJ1-1, with 7 bases matching TRBD1. J gave up 7 bases and V 3 bases, and 5 bases lay outside the gene matches. Germline loops: CDR1 MNHNS, CDR2 SASEGT. This CDR3 has 13 amino acids. The CDR3 DNA sequence: TGTGCCAGCAGTGATAGGGGGCGGGGTGAAGCTTTCTTT. This sequence encodes CASSDRGRGEAFF.

This chain uses TRBV28 with TRBJ2-7; the D gene is possibly TRBD2 (5 bases). Trimming cost V 3 bases and J 0 bases, with 12 bases left between them. CDR3 size: 15 residues. The germline V gene encodes CDR1 MDHEN and CDR2 SYDVKM. The CDR3 nucleotides read TGTGCCAGCAGTTTTCAGATCCGGGGCTCCTACGAGCAGTACTTC. Its protein product is CASSFQIRGSYEQYF.

The chain combines TRBV7-3 with TRBJ2-2; 8 nucleotides align to TRBD1. Trimming at V came to 5 bases and at J to 7 bases, leaving 9 bases not matched to a gene. CDR1 is SGHTA, CDR2 FQGTGA, per germline. The CDR3 length is 15 residues. DNA of the CDR3: TGTGCCAGCAGCCCGCGGACAGGGCAGGGCGGGGAGCTGTTTTTT. Translating it yields CASSPRTGQGGELFF.

The rearrangement joins TRBV4-1 to TRBJ1-2; D ambiguous. Trimming shortened V by 4 bases and J by 4 bases, and 16 bases separated the two germline ends. The germline V gene encodes CDR1 MGHRA and CDR2 YSYEKL. The CDR3 has 15 residues. The CDR3: CASSPTVGESYGYTF. The CDR3 bases are TGCGCCAGCAGCCCCACTGTGGGAGAGAGCTATGGCTACACCTTC.

This clone has a single count. This chain joins TRBV19 and TRBJ1-4; TRBD1 matches 7 bases. The ends lost 8 bases at V and 4 bases at J; junction bases unmatched: 7. Germline assignment: CDR1 LNHDA and CDR2 SQIVND (reference sequence). CDR3 length: 14 amino acids. CDR3 amino acids: CASSQDRINEKLFF. In DNA form, the CDR3 reads TGTGCCAGTTCTCAGGACAGGATTAATGAAAAACTGTTTTTT.

The chain combines TRBV7-2 with TRBJ1-2, with unresolved D. V lost 8 bases and J lost 6, with 13 bases in between. CDR1 SGHTA and CDR2 FQGNSA come from the germline V gene. This CDR3 region has 12 residues. The CDR3 reads CASGYSKDGYTF. The CDR3 bases are TGTGCCAGCGGCTACAGTAAGGATGGCTACACCTTC.

In its sample, this clone was seen once. The chain joins TRBV11-2 to TRBJ1-4, with D maybe TRBD1 (6 bases). The CDR3 length is 14 residues. The germline V gene has CDR1 SGHAT and CDR2 FQNNGV. The V and J ends lost 4 bases and 7 bases respectively, with 13 bases between them. In DNA, the CDR3 is TGTGCCAGCAGCTCGTCCGGGACACTTGAAAAACTGTTTTTT. Its translation: CASSSSGTLEKLFF. Full variable domain (missing parts from reference TRBV11-2 and TRBJ1-4): EAGVAQSPRYKIIEKRQSVAFWCNPISGHATLYWYQQILGQGPKLLIQFQNNGVVDDSQLPKDRFSAERLKGVDSTLKIQPAKLEDSAVYLCASSSSGTLEKLFFGSGTQLSVL.

V and J are TRBV3-1 (or the pseudogene TRBV3-2) and TRBJ1-2; unclear D gene. V gave up 0 bases and J gave up 10 bases, with 15 bases separating them. CDR1 is LGHDT, CDR2 YNNKEL, per germline (reference sequence). The CDR3 loop spans 14 amino acids. CDR3 sequence reads: CASSQDLGRDDYTF. CDR3 nucleotide sequence: TGTGCCAGCAGCCAAGATCTTGGGAGGGATGACTACACCTTC.

The V call is TRBV5-4, the J call TRBJ1-6; D is uncertain. Germline-derived CDR1 and CDR2 are SGHNT and YYREEE (reference sequence). Trimming stripped 3 bases from V and 5 bases from J, with 9 bases between. This CDR3 is 14 amino acids long. The CDR3: CASSSTVNNSPLHF. For the CDR3, the DNA is TGTGCCAGCAGCTCCACGGTTAATAATTCACCCCTCCACTTT. The whole variable domain, filled in from reference TRBV5-4 and TRBJ1-6, reads ETGVTQSPTHLIKTRGQQVTLRCSSQSGHNTVSWYQQALGQGPQFIFQYYREEENGRGNFPPRFSGLQFPNYSSELNVNALELDDSALYLCASSSTVNNSPLHFGNGTRLTVT.

V gene TRBV7-6 combines with J gene TRBJ2-7, with TRBD2 matching over 10 bases. Per germline, CDR1 SGHVS and CDR2 FNYEAQ. The CDR3 runs to 15 residues. Trimming at V came to 2 bases and at J to 4 bases, leaving 5 bases not matched to a gene. The CDR3, as DNA: TGTGCCAGCAGCTTAAAGCTAGCGGGAGAATACGAGCAGTACTTC. Translating gives CASSLKLAGEYEQYF.